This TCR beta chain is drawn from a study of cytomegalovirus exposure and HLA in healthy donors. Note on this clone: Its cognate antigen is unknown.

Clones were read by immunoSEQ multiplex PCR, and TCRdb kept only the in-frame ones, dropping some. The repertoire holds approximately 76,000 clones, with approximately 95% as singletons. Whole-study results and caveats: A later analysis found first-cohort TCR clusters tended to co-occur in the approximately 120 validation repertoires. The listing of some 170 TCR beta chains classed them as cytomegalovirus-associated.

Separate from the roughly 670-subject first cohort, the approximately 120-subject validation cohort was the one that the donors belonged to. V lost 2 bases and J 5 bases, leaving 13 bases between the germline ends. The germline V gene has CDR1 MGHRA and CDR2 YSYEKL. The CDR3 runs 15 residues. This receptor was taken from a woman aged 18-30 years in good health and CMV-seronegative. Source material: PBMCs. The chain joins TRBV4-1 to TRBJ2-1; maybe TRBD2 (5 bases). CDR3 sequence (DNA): TGCGCCAGCAGCCAAAAGTGGACTTTGCACAATGAGCAGTTCTTC. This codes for CASSQKWTLHNEQFF.